This T cell receptor (beta chain) was obtained from a study of siplizumab effects on memory and regulatory T cells. Each sample had some 100,000 TCR templates assayed. Produced via immunoSEQ multiplex PCR; TCRdb's table is partial and in-frame only. The sample holds nearly 85,000 clones, 95% seen once. The ends lost 2 bases at V and 3 bases at J; junction bases unmatched: 2. Germline V gene data show CDR1 as MGHDK and CDR2 as SYGVNS. This CDR3 spans 14 amino acids. The clonotype comes from a human donor in good health. Sequenced: CD8+ T cells sorted from blood. J is TRBJ2-7 and V is TRBV25-1; 9 bases match TRBD1. The CDR3 protein is CASSEGTGLYEQYF. CDR3 nucleotide sequence: TGTGCCAGCAGTGAAGGGACAGGGCTCTACGAGCAGTACTTC.